The TCR beta chain under discussion was sequenced for a study of blood T cell repertoires in COVID-19. Per the study methods: Amplifying reference gene primers gave estimates of nucleated cell counts. Sequencing was performed with immunoSEQ multiplex PCR; in TCRdb, only in-frame clones are kept and a portion is missing. Clonal size and the V and J genes are those of that table, whereas D and trimming came from the DNA. Here the sample spans 240,000 or so clones, approximately 84% being singletons. Germline CDR1 is SEHNR and CDR2 is FQNEAQ (reference sequence). V gave up 4 bases and J gave up 6 bases; unmatched junction bases: 14. The CDR3 runs to 18 residues. This clone was found a few times.

The chain recombines TRBV7-9 with TRBJ1-6; the match to TRBD1 covers 8 bases. Material: peripheral blood. The sequence was collected from a woman between 25 and 40 years old who had recovered from COVID-19. CDR3 DNA: TGTGCCAGCAGCTCCTTTCCGGGACAGGAGGGGCCTAATTCACCCCTCCACTTT. Amino acid sequence: CASSSFPGQEGPNSPLHF. Full variable domain (outside the CDR3, taken from reference TRBV7-9 and TRBJ1-6): DTGVSQNPRHKITKRGQNVTFRCDPISEHNRLYWYRQTLGQGPEFLTYFQNEAQLEKSRLLSDRFSAERPKGSFSTLEIQRTEQGDSAMYLCASSSFPGQEGPNSPLHFGNGTRLTVT.